This T cell receptor (beta chain) stems from a study of response to subunit inactivated influenza vaccine. TCRdb ran MiXCR on the RT-PCR reads and lists one entry per CDR3 protein. The sample holds about 700,000 distinct CDR3 sequences, roughly 14% seen once. Germline trimming cut 0 bases from V and 8 bases from J; bases unmatched to any gene: 4. Looked up from germline, CDR1 is SGHVS and CDR2 is FNYEAQ. The CDR3 sequence is 14 residues long. This clonotype has ten or more counts. This chain connects TRBV7-6 to TRBJ2-1; 7 nucleotides align to TRBD2. This sequence originates from a man aged 50-59 years who received an inactivated influenza vaccine. The sample was PBMCs from blood, taken 14 to 15 days before vaccination. CDR3 nucleotide sequence: TGTGCCAGCAGCTTAGCCGTTAGCGGGCATGAGCAGTTCTTC. It specifies CASSLAVSGHEQFF.